This T cell receptor (beta chain) is from a study of blood T cell repertoires in COVID-19. Using immunoSEQ multiplex PCR, the repertoire was profiled, and TCRdb retains in-frame clones only, with some absent. Counted here are 400,000 to 450,000 clones, around nine tenths occurring once; the ten biggest clones make up 0.75% to 0.85%. Per germline, CDR1 LNHDA and CDR2 SQIVND (reference sequence). The CDR3 has 14 residues. V lost 10 bases and J 3 bases, leaving 16 bases between the germline ends. This rearrangement joins TRBV19 to TRBJ2-1; a weak D match, TRBD2 (6 bases). This TCR was recovered from a man aged 18-30 years with COVID-19, enrolled during active disease. The sequencing input was peripheral blood. The CDR3 region has the DNA TGTGCCACTCAGAGCGCGGACTACTACAATGAGCAGTTCTTC. Translation gives CATQSADYYNEQFF.